The source of this TCR beta chain is a study of blood T cell repertoires in COVID-19. This CDR3 spans 14 amino acids. Per germline, CDR1 SEHNR and CDR2 FQNEAQ (reference sequence). The V end lost 5 bases, the J end lost 9 bases, and 17 bases lay between the germline ends. The data were produced by immunoSEQ multiplex PCR, yet TCRdb's version contains in-frame clones alone and is incomplete. The sample records around 100,000 clones, approximately 86% being singletons. The origin of this receptor is a human donor in a cohort sampled during active COVID-19. The J gene is TRBJ2-1, the V gene TRBV7-9; D is possibly TRBD2 (5 bases). The sample taken for sequencing was peripheral blood. CDR3: CASSRTSGGGEQFF. The CDR3 DNA reads TGTGCCAGCAGCCGTACTAGTGGAGGTGGTGAGCAGTTCTTC.